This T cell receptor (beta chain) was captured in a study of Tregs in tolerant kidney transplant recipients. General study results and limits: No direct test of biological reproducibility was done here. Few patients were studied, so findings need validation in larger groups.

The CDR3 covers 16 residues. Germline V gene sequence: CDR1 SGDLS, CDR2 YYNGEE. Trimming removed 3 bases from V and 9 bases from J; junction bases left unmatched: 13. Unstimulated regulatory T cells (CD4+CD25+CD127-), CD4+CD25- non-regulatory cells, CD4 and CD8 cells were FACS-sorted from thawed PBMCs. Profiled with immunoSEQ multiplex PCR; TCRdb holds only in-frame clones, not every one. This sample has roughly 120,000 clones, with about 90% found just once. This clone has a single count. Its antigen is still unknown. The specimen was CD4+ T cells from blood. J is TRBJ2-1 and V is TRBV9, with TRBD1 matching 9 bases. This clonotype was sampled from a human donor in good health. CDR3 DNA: TGTGCCAGCAGCGAGGGCTCCGGACAGGGGATTGGTGAGCAGTTCTTC. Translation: CASSEGSGQGIGEQFF.